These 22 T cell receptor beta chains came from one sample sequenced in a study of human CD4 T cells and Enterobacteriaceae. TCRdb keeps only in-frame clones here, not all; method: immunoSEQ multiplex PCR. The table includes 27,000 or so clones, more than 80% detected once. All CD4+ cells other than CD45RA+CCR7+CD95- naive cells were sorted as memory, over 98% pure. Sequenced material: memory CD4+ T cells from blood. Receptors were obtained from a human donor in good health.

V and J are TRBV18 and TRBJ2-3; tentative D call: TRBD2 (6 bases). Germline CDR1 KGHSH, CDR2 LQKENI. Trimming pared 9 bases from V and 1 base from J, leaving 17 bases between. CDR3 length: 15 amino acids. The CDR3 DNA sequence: TGTGCCAGTTCTTCGAGGAGGGCCGGCACAGATACGCAGTATTTT. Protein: CASSSRRAGTDTQYF.

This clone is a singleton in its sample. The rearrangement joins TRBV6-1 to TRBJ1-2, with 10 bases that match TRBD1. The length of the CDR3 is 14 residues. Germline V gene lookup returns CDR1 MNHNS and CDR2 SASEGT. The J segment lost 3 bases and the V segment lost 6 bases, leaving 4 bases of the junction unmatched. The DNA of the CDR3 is TGTGCCAGCAGCCGAGGGACAGGGGACTATGGCTACACCTTC. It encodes CASSRGTGDYGYTF.

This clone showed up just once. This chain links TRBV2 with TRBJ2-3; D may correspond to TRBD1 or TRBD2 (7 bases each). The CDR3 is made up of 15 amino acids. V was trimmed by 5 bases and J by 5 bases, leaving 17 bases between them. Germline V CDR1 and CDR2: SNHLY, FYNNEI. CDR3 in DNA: TGTGCCAGCAGTTTCCAGGGAGGGGACAGAGATACGCAGTATTTT. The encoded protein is CASSFQGGDRDTQYF. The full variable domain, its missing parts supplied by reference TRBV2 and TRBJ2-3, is EPEVTQTPSHQVTQMGQEVILRCVPISNHLYFYWYRQILGQKVEFLVSFYNNEISEKSEIFDDQFSVERPDGSNFTLKIRSTKLEDSAMYFCASSFQGGDRDTQYFGPGTRLTVL.

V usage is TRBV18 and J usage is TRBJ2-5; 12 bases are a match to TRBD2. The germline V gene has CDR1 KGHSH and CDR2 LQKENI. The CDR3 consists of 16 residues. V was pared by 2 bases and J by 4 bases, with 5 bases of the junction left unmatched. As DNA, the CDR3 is TGTGCCAGCTCACCATTGACTAGCGGGGGAAGAGAGACCCAGTACTTC. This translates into CASSPLTSGGRETQYF.

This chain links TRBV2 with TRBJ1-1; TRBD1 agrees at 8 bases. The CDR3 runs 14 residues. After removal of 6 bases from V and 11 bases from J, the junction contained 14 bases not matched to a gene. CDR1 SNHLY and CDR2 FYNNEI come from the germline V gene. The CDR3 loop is CASRKTGQGQGAFF. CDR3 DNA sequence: TGTGCCAGCAGGAAAACCGGACAGGGTCAGGGGGCTTTCTTT.

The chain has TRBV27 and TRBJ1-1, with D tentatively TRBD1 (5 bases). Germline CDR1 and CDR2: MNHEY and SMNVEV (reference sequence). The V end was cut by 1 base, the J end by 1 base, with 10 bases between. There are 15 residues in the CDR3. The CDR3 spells CASSLFSQGNTEAFF. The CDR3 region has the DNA TGTGCCAGCAGTTTATTCTCCCAGGGGAACACTGAAGCTTTCTTT.

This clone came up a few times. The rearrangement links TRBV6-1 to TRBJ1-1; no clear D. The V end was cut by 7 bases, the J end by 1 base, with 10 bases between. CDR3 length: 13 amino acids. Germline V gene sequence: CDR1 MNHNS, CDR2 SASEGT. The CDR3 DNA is TGTGCCAGCACGGTCACAACGAACACTGAAGCTTTCTTT. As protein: CASTVTTNTEAFF.

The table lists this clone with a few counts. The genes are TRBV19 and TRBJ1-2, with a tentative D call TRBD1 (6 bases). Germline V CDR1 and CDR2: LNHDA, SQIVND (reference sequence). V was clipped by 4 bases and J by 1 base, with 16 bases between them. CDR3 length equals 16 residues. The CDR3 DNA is TGTGCCAGTAGTAGGGGGGACACCCGGTTTAACTATGGCTACACCTTC. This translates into CASSRGDTRFNYGYTF.

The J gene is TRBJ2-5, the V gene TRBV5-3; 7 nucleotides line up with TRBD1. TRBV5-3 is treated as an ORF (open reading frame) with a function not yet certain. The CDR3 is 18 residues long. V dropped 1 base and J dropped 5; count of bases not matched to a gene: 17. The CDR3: CARSLWDQGDILGETQYF. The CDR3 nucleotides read TGTGCCAGAAGCTTGTGGGACCAGGGGGACATTTTGGGCGAGACCCAGTACTTC.

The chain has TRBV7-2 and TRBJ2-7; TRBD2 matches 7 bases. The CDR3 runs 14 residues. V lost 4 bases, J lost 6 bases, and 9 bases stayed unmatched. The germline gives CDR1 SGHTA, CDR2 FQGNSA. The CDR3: CASSSRRREREQYF. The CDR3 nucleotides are TGTGCCAGCAGCTCCCGGAGGCGGGAGCGCGAGCAGTACTTC. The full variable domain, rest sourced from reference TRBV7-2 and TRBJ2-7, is GAGVSQSPSNKVTEKGKDVELRCDPISGHTALYWYRQSLGQGLEFLIYFQGNSAPDKSGLPSDRFSAERTGGSVSTLTIQRTQQEDSAVYLCASSSRRREREQYFGPGTRLTVT.

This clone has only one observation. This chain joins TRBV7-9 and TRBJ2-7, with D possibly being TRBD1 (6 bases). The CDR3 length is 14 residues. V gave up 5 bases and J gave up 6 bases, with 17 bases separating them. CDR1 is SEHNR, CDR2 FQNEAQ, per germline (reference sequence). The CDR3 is CASSRDTGRSEQYF. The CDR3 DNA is TGTGCCAGCAGCCGCGATACAGGGAGATCCGAGCAGTACTTC.

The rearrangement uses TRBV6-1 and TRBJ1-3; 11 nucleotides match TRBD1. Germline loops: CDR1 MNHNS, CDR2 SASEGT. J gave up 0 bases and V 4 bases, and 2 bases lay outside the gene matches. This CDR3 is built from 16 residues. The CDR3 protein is CASSAGTGGSGNTIYF. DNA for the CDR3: TGTGCCAGCAGTGCCGGGACAGGGGGCTCTGGAAACACCATATATTTT.

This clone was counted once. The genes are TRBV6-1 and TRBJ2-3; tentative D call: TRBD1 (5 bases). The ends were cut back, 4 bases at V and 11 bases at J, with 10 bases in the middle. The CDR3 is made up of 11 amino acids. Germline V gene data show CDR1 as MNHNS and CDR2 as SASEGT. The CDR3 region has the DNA TGTGCCAGCAGTGCTGGCAGGGTGCAGTATTTT. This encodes CASSAGRVQYF.

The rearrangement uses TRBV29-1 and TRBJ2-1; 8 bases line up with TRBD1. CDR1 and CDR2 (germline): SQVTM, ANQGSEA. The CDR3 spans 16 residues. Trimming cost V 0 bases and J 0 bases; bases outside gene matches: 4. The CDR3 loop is CSVEDRQGSSYNEQFF. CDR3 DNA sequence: TGCAGCGTTGAAGATCGACAGGGGAGCTCCTACAATGAGCAGTTCTTC.

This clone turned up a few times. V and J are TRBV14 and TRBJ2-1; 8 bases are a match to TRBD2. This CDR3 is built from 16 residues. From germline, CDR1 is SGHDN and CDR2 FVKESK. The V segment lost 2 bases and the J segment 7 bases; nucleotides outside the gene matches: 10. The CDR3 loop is CASSQRASGFGNEQFF. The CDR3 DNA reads TGTGCCAGCAGCCAAAGGGCTAGCGGGTTCGGGAATGAGCAGTTCTTC.

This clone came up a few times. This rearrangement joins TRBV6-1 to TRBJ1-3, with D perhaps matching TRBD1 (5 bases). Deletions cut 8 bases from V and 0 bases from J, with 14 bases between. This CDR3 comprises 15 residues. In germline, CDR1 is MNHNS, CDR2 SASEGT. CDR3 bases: TGTGCCAGCTCCCGGGACGGAGTCTCTGGAAACACCATATATTTT. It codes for CASSRDGVSGNTIYF.

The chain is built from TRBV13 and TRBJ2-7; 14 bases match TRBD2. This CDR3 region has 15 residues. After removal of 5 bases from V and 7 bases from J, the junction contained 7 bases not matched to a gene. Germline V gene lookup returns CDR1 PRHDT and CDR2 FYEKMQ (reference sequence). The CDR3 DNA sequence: TGTGCCAGCAGCGTGACTAGCGGGAGGGTTGGGGAGCAGTACTTC. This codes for CASSVTSGRVGEQYF.

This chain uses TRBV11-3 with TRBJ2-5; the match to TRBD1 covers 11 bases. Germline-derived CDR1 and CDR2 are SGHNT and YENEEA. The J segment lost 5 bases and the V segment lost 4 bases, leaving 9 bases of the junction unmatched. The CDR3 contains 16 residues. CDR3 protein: CASSSGQGAVAETQYF. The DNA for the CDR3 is TGTGCCAGCAGCTCCGGACAGGGGGCTGTTGCGGAGACCCAGTACTTC.

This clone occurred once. The CDR3 protein is CASRQRQNNSPLHF. As DNA, the CDR3 is TGCGCCAGCAGACAGAGACAGAATAATTCACCCCTCCACTTT. The rearrangement uses TRBV5-1 and TRBJ1-6; possible D gene TRBD1, 5 bases. Germline CDR1 SGHRS, CDR2 YFSETQ. V lost 5 bases and J 5 bases, leaving 11 bases between the germline ends. CDR3 size: 14 residues.

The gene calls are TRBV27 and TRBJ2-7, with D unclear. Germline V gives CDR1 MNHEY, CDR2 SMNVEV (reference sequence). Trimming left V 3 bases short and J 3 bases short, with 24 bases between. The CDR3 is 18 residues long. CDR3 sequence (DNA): TGTGCCAGCAGTTTTTACCGACCGTCAATTCGGCAGTTCTACGAGCAGTACTTC. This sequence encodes CASSFYRPSIRQFYEQYF.

CDR3 sequence (DNA): TGTGCCAGCAGTCAAAGGGAGGGTCAGCCCCAGCATTTT. It codes for CASSQREGQPQHF. The chain recombines TRBV7-9 with TRBJ1-5; D gene ambiguous. The V gene lost 6 bases and the J gene lost 6 bases, with 12 bases spanning the gap. Germline V gene lookup returns CDR1 SEHNR and CDR2 FQNEAQ (reference sequence). The CDR3 covers 13 residues.

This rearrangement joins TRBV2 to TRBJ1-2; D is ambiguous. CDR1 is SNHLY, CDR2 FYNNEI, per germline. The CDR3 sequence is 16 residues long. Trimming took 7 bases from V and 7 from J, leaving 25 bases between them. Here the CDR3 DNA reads TGTGCCAGCAAGTGGAAAATGGACGGACTTTCGGCTGGCTACACCTTC. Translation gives CASKWKMDGLSAGYTF.